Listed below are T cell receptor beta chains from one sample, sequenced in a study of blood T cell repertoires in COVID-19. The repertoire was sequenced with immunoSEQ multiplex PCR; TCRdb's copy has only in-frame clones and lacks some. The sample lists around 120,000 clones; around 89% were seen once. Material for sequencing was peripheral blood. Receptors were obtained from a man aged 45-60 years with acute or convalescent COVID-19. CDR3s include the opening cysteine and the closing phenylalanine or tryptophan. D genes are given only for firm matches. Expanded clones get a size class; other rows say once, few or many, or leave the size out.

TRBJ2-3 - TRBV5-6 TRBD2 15 TGTGCCAGCAGCTCTAGGACTAGCGGGAGAAATACGCAGTATTTT CASSSRTSGRNTQYF
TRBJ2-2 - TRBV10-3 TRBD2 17 TGTGCCATAGGACTAGCGGGAGGGCCGTCAAACACCGGGGAGCTGTTTTTT CAIGLAGGPSNTGELFF
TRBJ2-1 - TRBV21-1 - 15 TGTGCCAGCACCGCCTTAGCGGGAGGTTACAATGAGCAGTTCTTC CASTALAGGYNEQFF
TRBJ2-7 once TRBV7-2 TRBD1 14 TGTGCCAGCAGCTCGGACAGGGTAGAGTGGGTGCAGTACTTC CASSSDRVEWVQYF
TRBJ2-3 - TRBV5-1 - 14 TGCGCCAGCAGGTGGCTAGCGAACACAGATACGCAGTATTTT CASRWLANTDTQYF
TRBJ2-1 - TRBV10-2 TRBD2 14 TGCGCCAGCAGCCCAGCGGGGGCCTACAATGAGCAGTTCTTC CASSPAGAYNEQFF
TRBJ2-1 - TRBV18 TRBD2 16 TGTGCCAGCTCACCACAACTAGCGGGAGGCAGCAATGAGCAGTTCTTC CASSPQLAGGSNEQFF
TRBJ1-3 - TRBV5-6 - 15 TGTGCCAGCAGCCTGGTATCGAGCTCTGGAAACACCATATATTTT CASSLVSSSGNTIYF
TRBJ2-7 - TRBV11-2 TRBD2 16 TGTGCCAGCAGCTTAGATCTCAAAGCGGGAGTCGACGAGCAGTACTTC CASSLDLKAGVDEQYF
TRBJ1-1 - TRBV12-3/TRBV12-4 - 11 TGTGCCAGCACCTCCGGGATTGAAGCTTTCTTT CASTSGIEAFF
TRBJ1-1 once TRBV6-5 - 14 TGTGCCAGCAGGGGCTGGCCAGAGAACACTGAAGCTTTCTTT CASRGWPENTEAFF
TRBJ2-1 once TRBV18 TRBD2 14 TGTGCCGCCTCGGTGGCGGCTAGCGGGAGAATTAAGTTCTTC CAASVAASGRIKFF
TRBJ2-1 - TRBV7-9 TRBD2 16 TGTGCCAGCAGCTTTCCCACTAGCGGGAGAAACAATGAGCAGTTCTTC CASSFPTSGRNNEQFF
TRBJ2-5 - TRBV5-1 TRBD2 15 TGCGCCAGCAGCCGCGCTAGCGGGAGAGGTGAGACCCAGTACTTC CASSRASGRGETQYF
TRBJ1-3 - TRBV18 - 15 TGTGCCAGCTCACCACAGGGACTCTCTGGAAACACCATATATTTT CASSPQGLSGNTIYF
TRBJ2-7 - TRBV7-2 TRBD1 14 TGTGCCAGCAGCTTATGGGACAGGGGATACGAGCAGTACTTC CASSLWDRGYEQYF
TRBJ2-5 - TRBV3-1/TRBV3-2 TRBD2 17 TGTGTCAGCAGCCAAGTTGTCGGGACTAGCTTTCGGGAGACCCAGTACTTC CVSSQVVGTSFRETQYF
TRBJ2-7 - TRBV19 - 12 TGTGCGGTAAGCGGTAAGGCCTACGAGCAGTACTTC CAVSGKAYEQYF
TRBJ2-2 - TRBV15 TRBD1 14 TGTGCCACCAGCAGGAGACAGGGGAACGGGGAGCTGTTTTTT CATSRRQGNGELFF
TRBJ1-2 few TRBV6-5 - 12 TGTGCCAGCAGTTACGGGAGAGGAGGCTACACCTTC CASSYGRGGYTF